This TCR beta chain was obtained from a study of lymphopenia after photon versus proton radiotherapy. Sequenced by immunoSEQ multiplex PCR; TCRdb stores in-frame clones only, minus some. The table shows 150,000 to 200,000 clones, with around 85% occurring only once. Looked up from germline, CDR1 is GTSNPN and CDR2 is SVGIG (reference sequence). Trimming shortened V by 4 bases and J by 5 bases, and 15 bases separated the two germline ends. The CDR3 has 14 residues. This chain connects TRBV30 to TRBJ1-5; the D gene is possibly TRBD1 (5 bases). The TCR sequence derives from a man aged 50 or older with gastric cancer. Specimen: peripheral blood, collected from a patient treated with photon-based radiotherapy. CDR3 sequence: CAWNRQGGYQPQHF. The CDR3 DNA follows: TGTGCCTGGAATCGGCAGGGAGGCTATCAGCCCCAGCATTTT. Full variable domain (outside the CDR3, taken from reference TRBV30 and TRBJ1-5): SQTIHQWPATLVQPVGSPLSLECTVEGTSNPNLYWYRQAAGRGLQLLFYSVGIGQISSEVPQNLSASRPQDRQFILSSKKLLLSDSGFYLCAWNRQGGYQPQHFGDGTRLSIL.